Each of the 4 T cell receptor beta chains below was sequenced from the same sample in a study of regulatory T cells in long-lasting Graves disease. Specified time point: newly diagnosed GD, antithyroid drugs for less than 3 months. The authors made the TCR library using RNA they extracted from PBMCs. Arm-PCR with iRepertoire HTBI primers amplified the CDR3 regions for these TCR beta libraries. One entry per CDR3 protein results from TCRdb running MiXCR on the multiplex PCR reads. The data hold a few hundred thousand distinct CDR3 sequences, with approximately 12% observed a single time. These sequences were also reported in another study, on T cells in Graves' hyperthyroidism and ophthalmopathy.

The material sequenced was peripheral blood mononuclear cells (PBMCs), taken at new diagnosis, from a patient treated with antithyroid drugs. These receptors were collected from a woman younger than 35 with Graves disease.

This clonotype was detected only a few times. The chain combines TRBV6-1 with TRBJ1-2, with 7 bases matching TRBD1. Per the germline V gene, CDR1 is MNHNS and CDR2 is SASEGT. This CDR3 region has 13 residues. With V trimmed by 6 bases and J by 8 bases, 9 bases remained unmatched. In DNA form, the CDR3 reads TGTGCCAGCAGAAGAACAGGGGAGTGGGGCTACACCTTC. Encoded protein: CASRRTGEWGYTF.

As concerns this clonotype: A read error is likely, as this CDR3 ends without the conserved phenylalanine or tryptophan. The gene calls are TRBV10-3 and TRBJ2-2, with 9 bases fitting TRBD1. The CDR3 totals 16 residues. CDR1 and CDR2 (germline): ENHRY, SYGVKD. Trimming took 6 bases from V and 8 from J; bases not matched to a gene: 13. The CDR3 is CAISSPGQGFTGELFS. CDR3 bases: TGTGCCATCAGCTCTCCGGGACAGGGTTTTACTGGGGAGCTGTTTTCT.

The chain links TRBV20-1 to TRBJ2-3; TRBD2 aligns across 14 bases. The CDR3 extends over 16 amino acids. Trimming at V came to 5 bases and at J to 5 bases, leaving 9 bases not matched to a gene. Germline lookup yields CDR1 DFQATT and CDR2 SNEGSKA (reference sequence). CDR3 in amino acids: CSAPGLAGEVGDTQYF. CDR3 nucleotide sequence: TGCAGTGCTCCGGGACTAGCGGGGGAGGTCGGAGATACGCAGTATTTT.

With respect to this clonotype: Germline is not matched at one junction end, which may reflect a read error. This sequence joins TRBV6-5 and TRBJ2-4; 8 positions match TRBD2. CDR3 length equals 16 residues. The germline CDR1 and CDR2 sequences are MNHEY and SVGAGI. The CDR3 reads CDSSFRVGRAPYEQYF. Written as DNA, the CDR3 is TGTGACAGCAGTTTTCGGGTCGGGAGGGCCCCCTATGAGCAGTACTTC.